The T cell receptor beta chain under discussion was sequenced for a study of T-cell reconstitution after alpha-beta-depleted transplantation in children. During its preparation, the TCRbeta library received unique molecular identifiers. In TCRdb, the PCR reads were re-called with MiXCR into one record per CDR3 protein. The sample consists of roughly 400,000 distinct CDR3 sequences, about a fifth of them appearing once. The CDR3 runs to 15 residues. The germline CDR1 and CDR2 sequences are LGHDT and YNNKEL (reference sequence). Deletions cut 4 bases from V and 5 bases from J, with 15 bases between. This sample comprised PBMCs from the stem cell graft donor, obtained from the stem cell graft. The receptor comes from a human donor who donated a stem cell graft to a child with acute myeloid leukemia. The chain recombines TRBV3-1 with TRBJ2-1; tentatively, D is TRBD2 (6 bases). The CDR3 DNA reads TGTGCCAGCAGCCTTAGCGGAAGCCCCAACAATGAGCAGTTCTTC. As protein: CASSLSGSPNNEQFF.